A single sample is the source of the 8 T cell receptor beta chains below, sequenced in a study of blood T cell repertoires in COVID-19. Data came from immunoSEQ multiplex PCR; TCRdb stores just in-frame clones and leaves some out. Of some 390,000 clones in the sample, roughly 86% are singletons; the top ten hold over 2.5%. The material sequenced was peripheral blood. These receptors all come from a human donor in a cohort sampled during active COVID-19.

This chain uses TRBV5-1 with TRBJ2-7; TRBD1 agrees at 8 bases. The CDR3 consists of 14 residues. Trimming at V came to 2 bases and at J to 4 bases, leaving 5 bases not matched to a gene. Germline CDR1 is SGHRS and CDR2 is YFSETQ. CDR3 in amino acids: CASSLTGGLYEQYF. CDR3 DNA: TGCGCCAGCAGCTTAACAGGGGGTCTTTACGAGCAGTACTTC.

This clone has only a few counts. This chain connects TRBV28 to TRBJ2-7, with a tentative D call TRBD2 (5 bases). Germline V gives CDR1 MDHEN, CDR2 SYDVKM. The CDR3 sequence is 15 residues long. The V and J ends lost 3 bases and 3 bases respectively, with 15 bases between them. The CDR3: CASSFSGLGYYEQYF. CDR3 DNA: TGTGCCAGCAGTTTCTCCGGACTCGGGTACTACGAGCAGTACTTC. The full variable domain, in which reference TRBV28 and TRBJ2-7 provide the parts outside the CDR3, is DVKVTQSSRYLVKRTGEKVFLECVQDMDHENMFWYRQDPGLGLRLIYFSYDVKMKEKGDIPEGYSVSREKKERFSLILESASTNQTSMYLCASSFSGLGYYEQYFGPGTRLTVT.

CDR3 sequence reads: CASSLRTGAAEGTEAFF. The CDR3 DNA sequence: TGCGCCAGCAGCTTGAGGACAGGGGCTGCTGAGGGCACTGAAGCTTTCTTT. The genes are TRBV5-1 and TRBJ1-1; TRBD1 agrees at 9 bases. The trim removed 1 base at V and 4 bases at J, leaving 11 bases unmatched. This CDR3 is 17 amino acids long. The germline V gene has CDR1 SGHRS and CDR2 YFSETQ.

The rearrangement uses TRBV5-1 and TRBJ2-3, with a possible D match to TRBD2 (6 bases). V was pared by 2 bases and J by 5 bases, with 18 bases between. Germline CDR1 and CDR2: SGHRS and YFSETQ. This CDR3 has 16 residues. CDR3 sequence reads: CASSFSGGAHGDTQYF. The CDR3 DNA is TGCGCCAGCAGCTTCTCTGGCGGGGCCCACGGAGATACGCAGTATTTT.

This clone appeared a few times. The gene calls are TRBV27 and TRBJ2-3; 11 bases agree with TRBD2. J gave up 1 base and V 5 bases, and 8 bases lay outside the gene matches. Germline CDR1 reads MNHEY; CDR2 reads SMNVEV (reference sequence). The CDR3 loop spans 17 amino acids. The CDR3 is CASSPRLAGKRTDTQYF. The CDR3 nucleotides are TGTGCCAGCAGTCCCAGACTAGCGGGGAAGCGCACAGATACGCAGTATTTT.

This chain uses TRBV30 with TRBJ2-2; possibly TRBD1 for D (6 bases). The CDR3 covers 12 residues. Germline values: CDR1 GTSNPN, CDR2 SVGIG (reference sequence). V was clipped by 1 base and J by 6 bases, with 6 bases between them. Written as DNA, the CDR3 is TGTGCCTGGAGTGGGGGGCCCGGGGAGCTGTTTTTT. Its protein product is CAWSGGPGELFF.

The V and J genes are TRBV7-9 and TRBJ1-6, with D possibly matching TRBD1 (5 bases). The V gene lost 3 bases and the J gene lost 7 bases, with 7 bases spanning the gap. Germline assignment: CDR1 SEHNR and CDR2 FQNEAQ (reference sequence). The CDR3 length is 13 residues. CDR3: CASSFGGNSPLHF. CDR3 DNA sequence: TGTGCCAGCAGCTTCGGGGGAAATTCACCCCTCCACTTT. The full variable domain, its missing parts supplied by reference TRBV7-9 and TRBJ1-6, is DTGVSQNPRHKITKRGQNVTFRCDPISEHNRLYWYRQTLGQGPEFLTYFQNEAQLEKSRLLSDRFSAERPKGSFSTLEIQRTEQGDSAMYLCASSFGGNSPLHFGNGTRLTVT.

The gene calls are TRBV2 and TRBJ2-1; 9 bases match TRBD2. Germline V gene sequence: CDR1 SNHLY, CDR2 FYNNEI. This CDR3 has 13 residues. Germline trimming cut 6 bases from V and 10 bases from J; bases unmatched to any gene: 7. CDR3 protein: CASSSGGGVEQFF. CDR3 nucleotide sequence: TGTGCCAGCAGCTCTGGCGGGGGGGTCGAGCAGTTCTTC.